The source of this T cell receptor (beta chain) is a study of cytomegalovirus exposure and HLA in healthy donors. This CDR3 comprises 15 residues. CDR1 and CDR2 from the germline V gene are SGHTA and FQGTGA. V dropped 2 bases and J dropped 2 bases, with 13 bases sitting between them. Primers included in the PCR were 60 Vbeta and 13 Jbeta primers. Assay: immunoSEQ multiplex PCR; the TCRdb copy retains only in-frame clones and omits some. This sample has some 56,000 clones, with 82% found just once. The receptor was isolated from a man aged 50-60 years in good health and CMV-seronegative. Sequences were obtained from PBMCs. This rearrangement joins TRBV7-3 to TRBJ2-7; possibly TRBD1 for D (6 bases). CDR3 loop: CASSLLDRSTYEQYF. CDR3 sequence (DNA): TGTGCCAGCAGCTTATTAGACAGGTCGACCTACGAGCAGTACTTC.